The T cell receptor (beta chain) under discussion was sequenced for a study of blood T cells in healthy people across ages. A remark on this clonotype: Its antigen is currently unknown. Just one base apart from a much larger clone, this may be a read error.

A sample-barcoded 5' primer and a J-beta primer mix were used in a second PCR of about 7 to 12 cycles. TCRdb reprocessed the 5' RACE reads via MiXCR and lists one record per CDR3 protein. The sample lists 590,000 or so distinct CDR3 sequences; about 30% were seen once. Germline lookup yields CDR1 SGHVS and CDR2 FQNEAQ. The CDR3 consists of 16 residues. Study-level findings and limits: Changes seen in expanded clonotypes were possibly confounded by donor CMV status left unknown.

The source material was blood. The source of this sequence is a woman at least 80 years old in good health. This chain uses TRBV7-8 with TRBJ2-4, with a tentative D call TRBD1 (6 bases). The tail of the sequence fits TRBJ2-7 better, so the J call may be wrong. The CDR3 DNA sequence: TGTGCCAGCAGCTTAGCTGGGGGCCTGAGCCCCTACGAGCAGTACTTC. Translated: CASSLAGGLSPYEQYF.